The present T cell receptor (beta chain) was sequenced within a study of cytomegalovirus exposure and HLA in healthy donors. Study-wide context: The study's early data release held about 85 million unique TCRs from HLA-typed donors. Study-level findings and limits: There were some V segments, including TRBV6-2 and TRBV6-3, excluded as indistinguishable.

Germline V gene data show CDR1 as SGHVS and CDR2 as FQNEAQ. V gave up 1 base and J gave up 0 bases, with 11 bases separating them. The CDR3 is 16 amino acids. The PCR was carried out with 60 Vbeta primers and 13 Jbeta primers. The method was immunoSEQ multiplex PCR; TCRdb's version includes in-frame clones alone and lacks a portion of them. The sample lists 200,000 to 250,000 clones, 70% to 85% occurring once. A remark on this clone: Its specificity is unknown.

Source material: PBMCs. The chain has TRBV7-8 and TRBJ2-3; a possible D gene is TRBD1 (6 bases). The TCR originated in a middle-aged woman in good health and CMV-seronegative. This chain's CDR3 is CASSLETGPSTDTQYF. CDR3 in DNA: TGTGCCAGCAGCTTAGAGACAGGACCTAGCACAGATACGCAGTATTTT. Combining the CDR3 with reference TRBV7-8 and TRBJ2-3 gives the whole variable domain GAGVSQSPRYKVAKRGQDVALRCDPISGHVSLFWYQQALGQGPEFLTYFQNEAQLDKSGLPSDRFFAERPEGSVSTLKIQRTQQEDSAVYLCASSLETGPSTDTQYFGPGTRLTVL.